Following are 10 T cell receptor beta chains from one sample sequenced in a study of cytomegalovirus exposure and HLA in healthy donors. PCR was performed using 60 Vbeta and 13 Jbeta primers. This table comes from immunoSEQ multiplex PCR, and its TCRdb copy is limited to in-frame clones, with some not included. The table lists some 200,000 clones, around two thirds of them singletons. Sequencing used PBMCs. The receptors shown here come from a man aged 35-49 years in good health and CMV-seronegative.

This chain connects TRBV19 to TRBJ2-3; tentative D call: TRBD2 (7 bases). The CDR3 covers 14 residues. The V gene's germline CDR1 is LNHDA and CDR2 SQIVND (reference sequence). Trimming shortened V by 4 bases and J by 5 bases, and 13 bases separated the two germline ends. Here the CDR3 DNA reads TGTGCCAGTAGTACGGGGGGCCGGGGAGATACGCAGTATTTT. Translation gives CASSTGGRGDTQYF.

The chain employs TRBV5-1 and TRBJ2-1; D may be TRBD1 (5 bases). The germline gives CDR1 SGHRS, CDR2 YFSETQ. The CDR3 is made up of 13 amino acids. V was shortened by 5 bases and J by 6 bases, with 12 bases between the two germline ends. CDR3 amino acids: CASSPKGINEQFF. The CDR3 DNA reads as TGCGCCAGCAGTCCTAAGGGGATCAATGAGCAGTTCTTC.

The rearrangement links TRBV27 to TRBJ1-1; D is perhaps TRBD1 (6 bases). This CDR3 has 16 amino acids. V was pared by 0 bases and J by 1 base, with 12 bases between. Germline CDR1 and CDR2: MNHEY and SMNVEV (reference sequence). CDR3 region: CASSLSNGGGNTEAFF. The CDR3 DNA is TGTGCCAGCAGTTTATCGAATGGGGGCGGGAACACTGAAGCTTTCTTT.

V usage is TRBV19 and J usage is TRBJ1-6; TRBD1 aligns across 7 bases. Germline CDR1 LNHDA, CDR2 SQIVND (reference sequence). The junction had 7 bases not matched to a gene; V was cut back by 4 bases and J by 4 bases. There are 16 residues in the CDR3. CDR3 coding DNA: TGTGCCAGTAGTACGCAGCAACAGGGGTATAATTCACCCCTCCACTTT. Its translation is CASSTQQQGYNSPLHF.

The chain combines TRBV7-7 with TRBJ2-2, with 8 bases identical to TRBD1. The CDR3 contains 16 residues. V gave up 3 bases and J gave up 4 bases; unmatched junction bases: 7. Germline V CDR1 and CDR2: SSHAT, FNYEAQ (reference sequence). DNA of the CDR3: TGTGCCAGCAGCTTGAGCCCGGGACAGGCCACCGGGGAGCTGTTTTTT. This sequence encodes CASSLSPGQATGELFF.

This chain connects TRBV29-1 to TRBJ1-1, with TRBD1 identical over 10 bases. This CDR3 contains 14 residues. From germline, CDR1 is SQVTM and CDR2 ANQGSEA. V was clipped by 4 bases and J by 1 base; unmatched bases: 3. The CDR3 sequence is CSVARQGANTEAFF. CDR3 sequence (DNA): TGCAGCGTTGCGAGACAGGGGGCGAACACTGAAGCTTTCTTT.

CDR3 DNA: TGTGCCAGTAGCGCACAGGGGGCGGATGGGGCCAACGTCCTGACTTTC. This codes for CASSAQGADGANVLTF. The chain uses TRBV19 and TRBJ2-6; 9 nucleotides agree with TRBD1. The CDR3 has 16 residues. Germline CDR1 reads LNHDA; CDR2 reads SQIVND (reference sequence). The V and J ends lost 6 bases and 3 bases, in that order; junction bases with no gene match: 6.

This clone has more than one count but fewer than ten. The chain combines TRBV25-1 with TRBJ2-5; TRBD1 is a possible D gene (8 bases). Deletions cut 8 bases from V and 6 bases from J, with 16 bases between. The V gene's germline CDR1 is MGHDK and CDR2 SYGVNS. There are 13 residues in the CDR3. The CDR3, as DNA: TGTGCCAGCTCACAGGGGGGGGTGCAGACCCAGTACTTC. Its translation: CASSQGGVQTQYF.

This clone has just a few counts. The chain combines TRBV5-1 with TRBJ2-3; TRBD1 aligns across 9 bases. The junction had 8 bases not matched to a gene; V was cut back by 0 bases and J by 6 bases. Germline CDR1 SGHRS, CDR2 YFSETQ. This CDR3 comprises 16 residues. CDR3 coding DNA: TGCGCCAGCAGCTTGGGACGAGGGACAGGGACCGATACGCAGTATTTT. Translating it yields CASSLGRGTGTDTQYF.

In regard to this clone: This CDR3 is also generated by other DNA sequences in the sample. The chain employs TRBV6-5 and TRBJ2-7; TRBD1 matches at 7 bases. This CDR3 is 14 amino acids long. V was pared by 2 bases and J by 2 bases, with 3 bases of the junction left unmatched. Germline CDR1 reads MNHEY; CDR2 reads SVGAGI. The CDR3 loop is CASSYRDRTYEQYF. The CDR3, as DNA: TGTGCCAGCAGTTACCGGGACAGAACCTACGAGCAGTACTTC.